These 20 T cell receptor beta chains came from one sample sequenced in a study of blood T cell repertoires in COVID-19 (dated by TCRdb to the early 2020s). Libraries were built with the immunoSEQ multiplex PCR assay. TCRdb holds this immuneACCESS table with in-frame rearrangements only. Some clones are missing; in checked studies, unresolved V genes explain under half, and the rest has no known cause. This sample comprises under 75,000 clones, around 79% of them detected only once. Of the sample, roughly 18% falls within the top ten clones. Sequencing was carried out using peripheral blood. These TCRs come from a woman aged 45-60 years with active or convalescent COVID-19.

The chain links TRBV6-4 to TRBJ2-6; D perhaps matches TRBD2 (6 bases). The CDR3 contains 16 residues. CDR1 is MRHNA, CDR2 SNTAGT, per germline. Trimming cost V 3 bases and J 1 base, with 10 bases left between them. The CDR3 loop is CASSEGTPSGANVLTF. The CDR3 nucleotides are TGTGCCAGCAGTGAGGGGACTCCGTCTGGGGCCAACGTCCTGACTTTC.

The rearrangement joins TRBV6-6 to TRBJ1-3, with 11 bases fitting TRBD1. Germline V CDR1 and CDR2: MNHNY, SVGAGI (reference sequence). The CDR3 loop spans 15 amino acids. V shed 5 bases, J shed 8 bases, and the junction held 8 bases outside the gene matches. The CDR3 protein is CASSKQGQGEHTIYF. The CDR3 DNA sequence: TGTGCCAGCAGTAAACAGGGACAGGGGGAGCACACCATATATTTT.

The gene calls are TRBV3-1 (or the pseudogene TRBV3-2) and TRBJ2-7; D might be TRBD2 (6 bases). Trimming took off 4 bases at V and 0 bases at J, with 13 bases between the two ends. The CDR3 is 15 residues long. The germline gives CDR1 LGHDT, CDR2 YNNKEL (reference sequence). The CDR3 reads CASSRLGLSSYEQYF. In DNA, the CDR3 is TGTGCCAGCAGCCGCCTGGGACTGAGCTCCTACGAGCAGTACTTC.

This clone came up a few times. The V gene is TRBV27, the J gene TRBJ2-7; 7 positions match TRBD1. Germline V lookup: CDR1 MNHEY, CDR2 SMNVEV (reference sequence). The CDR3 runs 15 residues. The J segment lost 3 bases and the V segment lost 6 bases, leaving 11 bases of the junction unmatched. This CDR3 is CASRSWAGGSYEQYF. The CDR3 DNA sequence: TGTGCCAGCAGAAGCTGGGCAGGGGGTAGCTACGAGCAGTACTTC.

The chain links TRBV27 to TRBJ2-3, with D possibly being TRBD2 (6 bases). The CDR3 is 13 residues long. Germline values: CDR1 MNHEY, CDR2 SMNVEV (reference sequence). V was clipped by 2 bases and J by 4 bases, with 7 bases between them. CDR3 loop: CASSLREADTQYF. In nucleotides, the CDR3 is TGTGCCAGCAGTTTAAGGGAGGCAGATACGCAGTATTTT.

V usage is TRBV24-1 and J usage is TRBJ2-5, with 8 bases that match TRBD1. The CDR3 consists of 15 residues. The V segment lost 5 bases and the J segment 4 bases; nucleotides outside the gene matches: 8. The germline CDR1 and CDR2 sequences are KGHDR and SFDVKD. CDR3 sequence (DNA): TGTGCCACCAGTGCCCATTCCGACAGGGGAGAGACCCAGTACTTC. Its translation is CATSAHSDRGETQYF.

CDR3 residues: CASSLNRFYEQYF. The CDR3 DNA is TGTGCCAGCAGTTTAAACAGGTTCTACGAGCAGTACTTC. The chain is built from TRBV12-3 or TRBV12-4 and TRBJ2-7; tentatively, D is TRBD1 (5 bases). There are 13 residues in the CDR3. Trimming removed 2 bases from V and 3 bases from J, with 8 bases in between.

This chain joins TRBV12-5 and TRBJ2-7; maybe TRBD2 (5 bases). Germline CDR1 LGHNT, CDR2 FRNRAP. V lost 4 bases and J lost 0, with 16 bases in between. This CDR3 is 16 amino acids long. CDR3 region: CASGSPPGGGSYEQYF. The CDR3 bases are TGTGCTAGTGGTTCGCCCCCGGGTGGAGGCTCCTACGAGCAGTACTTC.

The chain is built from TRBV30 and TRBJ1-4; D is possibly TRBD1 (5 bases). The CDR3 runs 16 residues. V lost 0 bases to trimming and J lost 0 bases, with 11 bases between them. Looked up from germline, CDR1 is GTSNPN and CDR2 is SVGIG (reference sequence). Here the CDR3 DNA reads TGTGCCTGGAGTGTTCCGGGGGGGGCAACTAATGAAAAACTGTTTTTT. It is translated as CAWSVPGGATNEKLFF.

The DNA of the CDR3 is TGTGCCAGCAGCGGCCGGGCCCAGGGGGAGACCCAGTACTTC. Protein product: CASSGRAQGETQYF. The gene calls are TRBV7-8 and TRBJ2-5; a possible D gene is TRBD1 (6 bases). Trimming shortened V by 5 bases and J by 5 bases, and 15 bases separated the two germline ends. This CDR3 contains 14 residues. The germline gives CDR1 SGHVS, CDR2 FQNEAQ.

The CDR3 DNA sequence: TGTGCTAGTGCTGCCGGGTCACCAGAATACGAGCAGTACTTC. The encoded protein is CASAAGSPEYEQYF. The chain combines TRBV12-5 with TRBJ2-7; D gene unclear. V lost 7 bases to trimming and J lost 4 bases, with 17 bases between them. The CDR3 runs 14 residues. CDR1 is LGHNT, CDR2 FRNRAP, per germline.

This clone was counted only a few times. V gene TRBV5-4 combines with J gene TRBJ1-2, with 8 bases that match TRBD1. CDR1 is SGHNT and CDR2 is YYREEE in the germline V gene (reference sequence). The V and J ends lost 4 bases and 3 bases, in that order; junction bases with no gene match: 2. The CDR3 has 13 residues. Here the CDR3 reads CASSRGQDYGYTF. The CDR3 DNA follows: TGTGCCAGCAGCCGGGGACAGGACTATGGCTACACCTTC. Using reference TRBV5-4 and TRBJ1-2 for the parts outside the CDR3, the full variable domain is ETGVTQSPTHLIKTRGQQVTLRCSSQSGHNTVSWYQQALGQGPQFIFQYYREEENGRGNFPPRFSGLQFPNYSSELNVNALELDDSALYLCASSRGQDYGYTFGSGTRLTVV.

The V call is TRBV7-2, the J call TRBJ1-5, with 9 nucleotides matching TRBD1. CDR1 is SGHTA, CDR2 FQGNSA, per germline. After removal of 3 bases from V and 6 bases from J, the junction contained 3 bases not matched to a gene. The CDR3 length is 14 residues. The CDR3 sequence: CASSFTGGGQPQHF. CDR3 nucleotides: TGTGCCAGCAGCTTTACAGGGGGCGGTCAGCCCCAGCATTTT.

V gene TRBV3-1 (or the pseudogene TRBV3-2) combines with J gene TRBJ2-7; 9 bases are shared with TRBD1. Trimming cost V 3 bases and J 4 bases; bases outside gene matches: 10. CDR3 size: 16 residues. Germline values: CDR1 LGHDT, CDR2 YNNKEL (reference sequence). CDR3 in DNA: TGTGCCAGCAGCCATCAACCGAACAGGGGGCAGTACGAGCAGTACTTC. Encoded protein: CASSHQPNRGQYEQYF.

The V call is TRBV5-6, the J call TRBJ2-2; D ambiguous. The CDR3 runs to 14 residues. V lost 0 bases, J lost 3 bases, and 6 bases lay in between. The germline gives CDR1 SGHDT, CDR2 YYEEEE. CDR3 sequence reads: CASSLDGDTGELFF. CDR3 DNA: TGTGCCAGCAGCTTGGACGGTGACACCGGGGAGCTGTTTTTT.

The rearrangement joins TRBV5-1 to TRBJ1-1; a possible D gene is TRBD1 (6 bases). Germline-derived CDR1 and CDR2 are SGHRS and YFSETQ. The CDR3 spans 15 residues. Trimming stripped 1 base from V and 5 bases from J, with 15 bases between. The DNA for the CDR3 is TGCGCCAGCAGCTTGTCGAACAGGGCGACAACTGAAGCTTTCTTT. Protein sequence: CASSLSNRATTEAFF.

The CDR3 spells CASSNPGQLSGNTIYF. Written as DNA, the CDR3 is TGCGCCAGCAGCAATCCGGGACAGCTCTCTGGAAACACCATATATTTT. V is TRBV5-1 and J is TRBJ1-3; TRBD1 matches 7 bases. CDR3 length: 16 residues. Germline assignment: CDR1 SGHRS and CDR2 YFSETQ. With V trimmed by 4 bases and J by 0 bases, 7 bases remained unmatched.

The DNA for the CDR3 is TGTGCCAGCCAACAGGGGTTGGCAGATACGCAGTATTTT. Amino acids: CASQQGLADTQYF. The J gene is TRBJ2-3, the V gene TRBV2; 7 positions agree with TRBD1. Germline CDR1 reads SNHLY; CDR2 reads FYNNEI. V lost 8 bases and J lost 4; bases outside the gene matches: 6. The CDR3 is 13 residues long.

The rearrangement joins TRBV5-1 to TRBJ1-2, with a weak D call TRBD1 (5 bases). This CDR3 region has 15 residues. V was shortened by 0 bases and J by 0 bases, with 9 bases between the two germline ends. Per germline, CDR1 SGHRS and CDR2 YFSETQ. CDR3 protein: CASSLESGPNYGYTF. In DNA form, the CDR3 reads TGCGCCAGCAGCTTGGAGTCAGGGCCTAACTATGGCTACACCTTC.

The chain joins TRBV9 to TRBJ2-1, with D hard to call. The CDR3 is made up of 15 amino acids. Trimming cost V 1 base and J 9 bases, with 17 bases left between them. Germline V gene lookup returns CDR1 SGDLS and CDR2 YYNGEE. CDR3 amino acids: CASSVRRVAESEQFF. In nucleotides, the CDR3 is TGTGCCAGCAGCGTAAGGCGAGTAGCCGAAAGTGAGCAGTTCTTC.